The source of this TCR beta chain is a study of T cells in Graves' hyperthyroidism and ophthalmopathy. The CDR3 has 15 residues. CDR1 is SEHNR, CDR2 FQNEAQ, per germline (reference sequence). V was clipped by 4 bases and J by 4 bases; unmatched bases: 5. Regions amplified from RNA transcripts were the TCR beta CDR3 regions. An initial round of RT-PCR targeting the TCR CDR3 relied on the HTBI primer set. Each CDR3 protein gets one entry after TCRdb re-called the multiplex PCR reads with MiXCR. The table lists 600,000 or so distinct CDR3 sequences, roughly 50% of them singletons. The V and J genes are TRBV7-9 and TRBJ1-1; 11 bases fit TRBD1. The sample consisted of peripheral blood or thyroid tissue (not recorded which). The TCR was taken from a woman aged 18-29 years with Graves' hyperthyroidism. The CDR3 DNA sequence: TGTGCCAGCAGCTCCCCTGGGACAGGGGGCACTGAAGCTTTCTTT. As protein: CASSSPGTGGTEAFF. Drawing the rest from reference TRBV7-9 and TRBJ1-1, the complete variable domain is DTGVSQNPRHKITKRGQNVTFRCDPISEHNRLYWYRQTLGQGPEFLTYFQNEAQLEKSRLLSDRFSAERPKGSFSTLEIQRTEQGDSAMYLCASSSPGTGGTEAFFGQGTRLTVV.